What follows are 11 T cell receptor beta chains derived from one specimen sequenced in a study of cytomegalovirus exposure and HLA in healthy donors. PCR amplification relied on 60 Vbeta primers (plus 13 Jbeta primers). Repertoires were generated with immunoSEQ multiplex PCR, while TCRdb's copy carries only in-frame clones and drops some. The table includes over 150,000 clones, around 75% detected once. Sequences were obtained from PBMCs. These receptors all come from a man aged 30-40 years in good health and CMV-seropositive.

This clone was detected only a few times. This chain uses TRBV5-6 with TRBJ2-7, with TRBD2 identical over 9 bases. V was clipped by 4 bases and J by 4 bases; unmatched bases: 3. This CDR3 has 13 residues. Germline loops: CDR1 SGHDT, CDR2 YYEEEE. This CDR3 reads CASSRLAVYEQYF. The CDR3 DNA reads as TGTGCCAGCAGCCGACTAGCGGTTTACGAGCAGTACTTC.

The rearrangement joins TRBV15 to TRBJ2-1, with 10 positions matching TRBD1. V lost 3 bases to trimming and J lost 7 bases; unmatched junction nucleotides: 9. The CDR3 length is 16 residues. The germline CDR1 and CDR2 sequences are LNHNV and YYDKDF (reference sequence). The CDR3 loop reads CATSRGIGQGENEQFF. The CDR3 nucleotides are TGTGCCACCAGCAGGGGAATTGGACAGGGGGAAAATGAGCAGTTCTTC.

The chain uses TRBV30 and TRBJ2-5, with 12 bases identical to TRBD2. V lost 3 bases to trimming and J lost 5 bases; unmatched junction nucleotides: 10. The CDR3 sequence is 16 residues long. Germline lookup yields CDR1 GTSNPN and CDR2 SVGIG (reference sequence). CDR3 protein: CAWRGKASGGVETQYF. CDR3 coding DNA: TGTGCCTGGAGGGGCAAGGCTAGCGGGGGGGTGGAGACCCAGTACTTC.

The chain links TRBV6-1 to TRBJ1-5, with D possibly matching TRBD1 (5 bases). Trimming took off 5 bases at V and 4 bases at J, with 12 bases between the two ends. The CDR3 extends over 14 amino acids. Germline V gene lookup returns CDR1 MNHNS and CDR2 SASEGT. CDR3 protein: CASSYARANQPQHF. CDR3 DNA: TGTGCCAGCAGTTATGCCAGGGCGAATCAGCCCCAGCATTTT.

The chain employs TRBV6-1 and TRBJ2-2; 7 bases line up with TRBD2. Germline CDR1 reads MNHNS; CDR2 reads SASEGT. CDR3 length: 13 amino acids. J was trimmed by 2 bases and V by 11 bases; bases with no gene match: 5. The chain's CDR3 is CASGRANTGELFF. For the CDR3, the DNA is TGTGCCTCGGGGAGGGCCAACACCGGGGAGCTGTTTTTT.

This chain uses TRBV5-1 with TRBJ2-2; a possible D gene is TRBD2 (6 bases). Germline CDR1 SGHRS, CDR2 YFSETQ. The germline V and J ends were trimmed by 0 bases and 5 bases, with 14 bases remaining between them. The CDR3 covers 16 residues. The CDR3 is CASSLALAAGTGELFF. The CDR3 coding sequence is TGCGCCAGCAGCTTGGCCTTGGCCGCGGGAACCGGGGAGCTGTTTTTT.

The genes are TRBV27 and TRBJ2-3; TRBD1 might be the D (6 bases). This CDR3 has 16 amino acids. V was shortened by 6 bases and J by 0 bases, with 16 bases between the two germline ends. Germline loops: CDR1 MNHEY, CDR2 SMNVEV (reference sequence). CDR3 loop: CASSNRDTLSTDTQYF. CDR3 DNA sequence: TGTGCCAGCAGCAACCGGGACACGTTGAGCACAGATACGCAGTATTTT.

The V and J genes are TRBV5-1 and TRBJ1-2; D is unresolved. The CDR3 has 14 residues. Deletions cut 1 base from V and 4 bases from J, with 11 bases between. Germline CDR1 reads SGHRS; CDR2 reads YFSETQ. The CDR3, as DNA: TGCGCCAGCAGCTTGACGGGGTCGGGCTATGGCTACACCTTC. Its protein is CASSLTGSGYGYTF.

This clone is a singleton in its sample. The chain couples TRBV29-1 to TRBJ1-1; the match to TRBD1 covers 8 bases. CDR1 and CDR2 (germline): SQVTM, ANQGSEA. V was clipped by 4 bases and J by 0 bases; unmatched bases: 4. The CDR3 contains 14 residues. CDR3 in DNA: TGCAGCGTTGGTGAGACAGGGGTGAACACTGAAGCTTTCTTT. Protein product: CSVGETGVNTEAFF. Together with reference TRBV29-1 and TRBJ1-1, the CDR3 gives the full variable domain: SAVISQKPSRDICQRGTSLTIQCQVDSQVTMMFWYRQQPGQSLTLIATANQGSEATYESGFVIDKFPISRPNLTFSTLTVSNMSPEDSSIYLCSVGETGVNTEAFFGQGTRLTVV.

V usage is TRBV2 and J usage is TRBJ1-3, with D unresolved. The CDR3 has 13 amino acids. Germline V gives CDR1 SNHLY, CDR2 FYNNEI. V was shortened by 8 bases and J by 3 bases, with 11 bases between the two germline ends. CDR3 sequence: CASQSRGGNTIYF. In nucleotides, the CDR3 is TGTGCCAGCCAGTCAAGAGGTGGAAACACCATATATTTT.

The rearrangement links TRBV5-4 to TRBJ1-5; D is unresolved. With 0 bases removed from V and 5 bases from J, the gap between germline ends came to 9 bases. CDR3 length: 14 residues. Germline CDR1 and CDR2: SGHNT and YYREEE (reference sequence). The CDR3 DNA reads TGTGCCAGCAGCTTGGCAGGTGTTGATCAGCCCCAGCATTTT. This codes for CASSLAGVDQPQHF.